What follows are 22 T cell receptor beta chains derived from one specimen sequenced in a study of cytomegalovirus exposure and HLA in healthy donors. Amplification used 60 Vbeta primers and 13 Jbeta primers. Sequencing was performed with immunoSEQ multiplex PCR; in TCRdb, only in-frame clones are kept and a portion is missing. The sample lists 200,000 to 250,000 clones, around four fifths occurring once. Material for sequencing was PBMCs. The receptors were gathered from a woman in her thirties or forties in good health and CMV-seronegative.

This clone was recorded only once. The chain carries TRBV5-6 and TRBJ2-7; possibly TRBD1 for D (6 bases). The CDR3 has 15 residues. V lost 4 bases, J lost 8 bases, and 22 bases lay in between. The germline gives CDR1 SGHDT, CDR2 YYEEEE. The CDR3 here is CASSLGQTGGVKQYF. CDR3 DNA sequence: TGTGCCAGCAGCCTCGGACAGACAGGAGGAGTGAAGCAGTACTTC.

V is TRBV9 and J is TRBJ1-2; 7 bases agree with TRBD1. Germline V gene data show CDR1 as SGDLS and CDR2 as YYNGEE. V trimming: 3 bases; J trimming: 4 bases; junction bases outside the gene matches: 9. The CDR3 sequence is 15 residues long. The CDR3 DNA is TGTGCCAGCAGCGCCCACAGGGGAACGGGCTATGGCTACACCTTC. Protein sequence: CASSAHRGTGYGYTF.

In its sample, this clone was seen once. The chain joins TRBV5-1 to TRBJ2-2, with TRBD1 matching over 8 bases. This CDR3 spans 18 amino acids. Trimming cost V 3 bases and J 0 bases; bases outside gene matches: 10. Germline V CDR1 and CDR2: SGHRS, YFSETQ. CDR3 nucleotides: TGCGCCAGCAGCTCCGTTCGAGGACAGGGCGCGAACACCGGGGAGCTGTTTTTT. This gives the protein CASSSVRGQGANTGELFF.

This clone has more than one count but fewer than ten. The chain joins TRBV7-7 to TRBJ2-2, with D uncertain. Germline loops: CDR1 SSHAT, CDR2 FNYEAQ (reference sequence). There are 13 residues in the CDR3. Deletions cut 8 bases from V and 5 bases from J, with 12 bases between. In nucleotides, the CDR3 is TGTGCCAGCCGTCCACTTATGACCGGGGAGCTGTTTTTT. Protein product: CASRPLMTGELFF.

This clone occurred once. This chain connects TRBV19 to TRBJ2-1; D is uncertain. The CDR3 is made up of 13 amino acids. V was cut by 2 bases and J by 7 bases, with 9 bases left in between. Germline CDR1 and CDR2: LNHDA and SQIVND (reference sequence). CDR3 sequence (DNA): TGTGCCAGTAGTATAATCGAGCGAAATGAGCAGTTCTTC. Encoded protein: CASSIIERNEQFF.

This chain connects TRBV19 to TRBJ1-3, with 7 bases that match TRBD1. This CDR3 has 14 amino acids. The ends lost 5 bases at V and 3 bases at J; junction bases unmatched: 4. Germline loops: CDR1 LNHDA, CDR2 SQIVND (reference sequence). As DNA, the CDR3 is TGTGCCAGTAGTCTGGGACAGAATGGAAACACCATATATTTT. It yields the protein CASSLGQNGNTIYF. Supplemented by reference TRBV19 and TRBJ1-3, the full variable domain reads DGGITQSPKYLFRKEGQNVTLSCEQNLNHDAMYWYRQDPGQGLRLIYYSQIVNDFQKGDIAEGYSVSREKKESFPLTVTSAQKNPTAFYLCASSLGQNGNTIYFGEGSWLTVV.

The chain recombines TRBV2 with TRBJ2-6; D possibly corresponds to TRBD1 (6 bases). Germline V lookup: CDR1 SNHLY, CDR2 FYNNEI. The V gene lost 4 bases and the J gene lost 4 bases, with 11 bases spanning the gap. The CDR3 loop spans 15 amino acids. CDR3 coding DNA: TGTGCCAGCAGTGTACAGGGTAGGGGGGCCAACGTCCTGACTTTC. It translates to CASSVQGRGANVLTF.

This rearrangement joins TRBV19 to TRBJ2-1; TRBD2 agrees at 9 bases. This CDR3 region has 15 residues. V lost 3 bases, J lost 6 bases, and 6 bases stayed unmatched. From germline, CDR1 is LNHDA and CDR2 SQIVND (reference sequence). The CDR3 spells CASSIIAGVGNEQFF. CDR3 nucleotides: TGTGCCAGTAGTATTATAGCGGGAGTAGGCAATGAGCAGTTCTTC.

The chain recombines TRBV10-3 with TRBJ1-2; D not resolved. With 3 bases removed from V and 1 base from J, the gap between germline ends came to 6 bases. CDR3 length: 13 residues. Germline CDR1 is ENHRY and CDR2 is SYGVKD. DNA of the CDR3: TGTGCCATCAGTGATTCGGGTAACTATGGCTACACCTTC. Its protein product is CAISDSGNYGYTF.

This rearrangement joins TRBV29-1 to TRBJ2-7; 7 bases map to TRBD1. From germline, CDR1 is SQVTM and CDR2 ANQGSEA. With V trimmed by 3 bases and J by 0 bases, 5 bases remained unmatched. This CDR3 spans 14 amino acids. The CDR3 protein is CSVDSGQSSYEQYF. CDR3 bases: TGCAGCGTTGACTCGGGACAGAGCTCCTACGAGCAGTACTTC.

This clone was recorded once. The gene calls are TRBV30 and TRBJ2-3; TRBD2 aligns across 7 bases. Germline CDR1 and CDR2: GTSNPN and SVGIG (reference sequence). The ends lost 0 bases at V and 6 bases at J; junction bases unmatched: 3. The CDR3 is 13 amino acids. The CDR3 region is CAWSVGGVDTQYF. The CDR3 DNA sequence: TGTGCCTGGAGTGTGGGGGGGGTCGATACGCAGTATTTT.

The rearrangement uses TRBV7-3 and TRBJ1-1; D may be TRBD1 (5 bases). The CDR3 totals 14 residues. V shed 8 bases and J shed 0 bases, with 13 bases lying between them. Per the germline V gene, CDR1 is SGHTA and CDR2 is FQGTGA. CDR3 sequence (DNA): TGTGCCAGCGGACCCGGGGGGGTGAACACTGAAGCTTTCTTT. Protein sequence: CASGPGGVNTEAFF.

The V and J genes are TRBV7-2 and TRBJ2-1; TRBD2 agrees at 9 bases. V was clipped by 5 bases and J by 8 bases; unmatched bases: 7. Germline CDR1 reads SGHTA; CDR2 reads FQGNSA. CDR3 size: 14 residues. In DNA, the CDR3 is TGTGCCAGCAGCCCGTCGGGGACTAGCTATGAGCAGTTCTTC. It specifies CASSPSGTSYEQFF.

This chain links TRBV15 with TRBJ1-3; 7 bases agree with TRBD1. After removal of 5 bases from V and 4 bases from J, the junction contained 8 bases not matched to a gene. This CDR3 has 15 residues. CDR1 and CDR2 (germline): LNHNV, YYDKDF (reference sequence). The CDR3 DNA sequence: TGTGCCACCAGCCCGAGGGGGCAGCTAGGAAACACCATATATTTT. Protein sequence: CATSPRGQLGNTIYF.

The chain employs TRBV7-9 and TRBJ2-7; tentatively, D is TRBD1 (6 bases). Germline assignment: CDR1 SEHNR and CDR2 FQNEAQ (reference sequence). V lost 4 bases and J 3 bases, leaving 13 bases between the germline ends. This CDR3 has 14 residues. CDR3: CASSSGQRFYEQYF. The CDR3 DNA reads TGTGCCAGCAGCTCTGGACAGCGATTCTACGAGCAGTACTTC.

This clone was seen more than once but under ten times. The rearrangement joins TRBV27 to TRBJ2-7; D is unclear. CDR3 length: 13 residues. The V and J ends lost 2 bases and 3 bases respectively, with 8 bases between them. Germline values: CDR1 MNHEY, CDR2 SMNVEV (reference sequence). CDR3 sequence: CASSLGEFYEQYF. CDR3 DNA sequence: TGTGCCAGCAGTTTAGGAGAGTTCTACGAGCAGTACTTC.

The rearrangement joins TRBV5-3 to TRBJ1-1; the match to TRBD1 covers 7 bases. TRBV5-3 carries the ORF label, with uncertain function. Germline trimming cut 3 bases from V and 6 bases from J; bases unmatched to any gene: 17. The CDR3 contains 17 residues. CDR3 sequence reads: CARSSRTGGAGNPEAFF. The CDR3 nucleotides read TGTGCCAGAAGCTCTCGGACAGGTGGGGCTGGGAATCCTGAAGCTTTCTTT.

Only one count was recorded for this clone. The V call is TRBV5-4, the J call TRBJ2-7; TRBD1 matches at 8 bases. The CDR3 runs to 13 residues. Trimming took 5 bases from V and 7 from J; bases not matched to a gene: 8. The germline CDR1 and CDR2 sequences are SGHNT and YYREEE (reference sequence). The chain's CDR3 is CASSLSRGQEQYF. The CDR3 DNA is TGTGCCAGCAGTTTAAGCAGGGGGCAGGAGCAGTACTTC.

This chain's CDR3 is CASAPGQASIEQFF. In DNA, the CDR3 is TGTGCCAGCGCTCCGGGACAGGCCTCCATTGAGCAGTTCTTC. This chain links TRBV7-9 with TRBJ2-1; TRBD1 matches at 8 bases. CDR1 and CDR2 from the germline V gene are SEHNR and FQNEAQ (reference sequence). V gave up 8 bases and J gave up 9 bases; unmatched junction bases: 12. There are 14 residues in the CDR3.

This clone is labeled medium-sized. J is TRBJ1-1 and V is TRBV4-1, with D unresolved. Germline V CDR1 and CDR2: MGHRA, YSYEKL. Trimming stripped 1 base from V and 5 bases from J, with 14 bases between. CDR3 length: 15 amino acids. The CDR3 nucleotides read TGCGCCAGCAGCCAAGGACATTACGCGGGGACTGAAGCTTTCTTT. Its translation is CASSQGHYAGTEAFF.

The chain combines TRBV15 with TRBJ1-1; possible D gene TRBD1, 6 bases. Trimming removed 1 base at V and 3 bases at J, with 9 bases between. CDR1 is LNHNV, CDR2 YYDKDF, per germline (reference sequence). This CDR3 has 14 amino acids. CDR3: CATSRGGQYTEAFF. CDR3 DNA sequence: TGTGCCACCAGCAGAGGTGGACAGTACACTGAAGCTTTCTTT.

A single count supports this clone. The chain links TRBV5-1 to TRBJ2-1; 9 positions agree with TRBD2. The CDR3 consists of 15 residues. Trimming at V came to 0 bases and at J to 6 bases, leaving 4 bases not matched to a gene. Germline CDR1 is SGHRS and CDR2 is YFSETQ. The chain's CDR3 is CASSLEASGANEQFF. DNA for the CDR3: TGCGCCAGCAGCTTGGAGGCTAGCGGGGCCAATGAGCAGTTCTTC.